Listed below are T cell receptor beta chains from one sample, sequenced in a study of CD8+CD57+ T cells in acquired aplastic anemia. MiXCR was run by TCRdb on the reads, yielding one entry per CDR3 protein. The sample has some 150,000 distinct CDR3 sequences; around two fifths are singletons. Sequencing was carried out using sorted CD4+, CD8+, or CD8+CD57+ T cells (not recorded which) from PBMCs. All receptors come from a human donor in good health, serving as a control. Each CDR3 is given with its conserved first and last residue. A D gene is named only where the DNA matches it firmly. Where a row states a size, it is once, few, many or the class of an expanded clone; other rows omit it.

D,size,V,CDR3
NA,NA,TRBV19,CASSWGRVNTEAFF
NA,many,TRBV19,CASSPPYRASNQPQHF
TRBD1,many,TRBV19,CASSPGQGGYNEQFF
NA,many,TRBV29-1,CSVVIGANGYTF
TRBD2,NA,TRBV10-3,CAISPASGGGETQYF
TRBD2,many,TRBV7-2,CASSLGAGASGTHEQFF
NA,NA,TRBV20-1,CSASGGAQQYF
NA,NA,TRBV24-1,CATSEEVQETQYF
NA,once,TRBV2,CASSEDGGAFEQFF
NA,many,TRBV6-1,CASSGLPYEQYF
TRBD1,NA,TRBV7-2,CASRRTGGGSEAFF
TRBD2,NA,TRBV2,CASSVPSGEEYF
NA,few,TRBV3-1,CASSQVLANEKLFF
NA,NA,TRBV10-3,CAIRDASRPEAFF
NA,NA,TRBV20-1,CSATPTGIHGYTF
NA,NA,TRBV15,CATGTLAPYNEQFF
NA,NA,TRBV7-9,CASSPRGPETQYF
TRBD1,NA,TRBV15,CATSRRGTDYGYTF
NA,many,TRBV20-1,CSATPGARYEQYF
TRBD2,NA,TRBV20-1,CSARGTSGARYEQYF
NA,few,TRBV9,CASSPPFGTSEAFF
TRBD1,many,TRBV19,CASRGQGAGELFF
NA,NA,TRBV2,CPSSATSPSYERYF
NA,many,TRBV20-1,CSARDPGGEKGTDTQYF
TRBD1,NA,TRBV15,CATSNYRGAHEQYF
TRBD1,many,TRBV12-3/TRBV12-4,CASSLSDRVNGYTF
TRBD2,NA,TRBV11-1,CASGLRGLAGARSGELFF
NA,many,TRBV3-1,CASSQDAGDEQYF
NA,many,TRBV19,CASSFVLHYEQYF
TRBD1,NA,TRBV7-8,CASSPFPQGRTEAFF
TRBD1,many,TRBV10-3,CAISGAGQATLNTEAFF
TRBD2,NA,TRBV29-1,CSAWTSGRNEQFF